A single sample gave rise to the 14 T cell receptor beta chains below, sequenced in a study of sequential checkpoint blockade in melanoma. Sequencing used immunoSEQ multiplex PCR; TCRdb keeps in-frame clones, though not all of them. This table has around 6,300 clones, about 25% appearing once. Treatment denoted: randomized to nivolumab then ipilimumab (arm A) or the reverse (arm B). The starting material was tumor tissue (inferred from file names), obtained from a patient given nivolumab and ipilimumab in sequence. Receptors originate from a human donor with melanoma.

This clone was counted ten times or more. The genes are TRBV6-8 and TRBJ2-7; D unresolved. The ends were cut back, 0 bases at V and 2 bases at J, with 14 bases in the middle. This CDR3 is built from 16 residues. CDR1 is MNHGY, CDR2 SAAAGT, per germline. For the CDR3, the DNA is TGTGCCAGCAGTTACTCGGCTCCCGGCGGAACCTACGAGCAGTACTTC. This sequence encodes CASSYSAPGGTYEQYF.

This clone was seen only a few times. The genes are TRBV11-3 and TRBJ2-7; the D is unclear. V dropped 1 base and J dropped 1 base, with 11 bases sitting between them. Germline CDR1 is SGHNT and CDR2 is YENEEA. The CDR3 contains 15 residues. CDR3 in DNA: TGTGCCAGCAGCTTAGTGGGCGGCGATTCCTACGAGCAGTACTTC. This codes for CASSLVGGDSYEQYF.

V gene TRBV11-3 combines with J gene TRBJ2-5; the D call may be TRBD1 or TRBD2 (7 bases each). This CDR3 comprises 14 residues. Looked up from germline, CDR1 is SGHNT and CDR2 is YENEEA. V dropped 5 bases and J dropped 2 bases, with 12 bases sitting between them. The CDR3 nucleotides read TGTGCCAGCAGCGCCAGGGGGGGGCAAGAGACCCAGTACTTC. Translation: CASSARGGQETQYF. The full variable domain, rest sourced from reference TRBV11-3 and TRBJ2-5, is EAGVVQSPRYKIIEKKQPVAFWCNPISGHNTLYWYLQNLGQGPELLIRYENEEAVDDSQLPKDRFSAERLKGVDSTLKIQPAELGDSAVYLCASSARGGQETQYFGPGTRLLVL.

CDR3 residues: CASSMLAGKETQYF. The CDR3 bases are TGTGCCAGTAGTATGCTAGCGGGGAAAGAGACCCAGTACTTC. This sequence joins TRBV19 and TRBJ2-5; 9 bases match TRBD2. The CDR3 totals 14 residues. V shed 3 bases, J shed 3 bases, and the junction held 2 bases outside the gene matches. In germline, CDR1 is LNHDA, CDR2 SQIVND (reference sequence).

CDR3 sequence: CASSPQAVAFFADTQYF. CDR3 DNA sequence: TGTGCCAGCTCACCACAGGCGGTTGCGTTTTTCGCAGATACGCAGTATTTT. The rearrangement uses TRBV18 and TRBJ2-3; D gene unclear. Germline values: CDR1 KGHSH, CDR2 LQKENI. V lost 1 base, J lost 4 bases, and 18 bases lay in between. The CDR3 runs 17 residues.

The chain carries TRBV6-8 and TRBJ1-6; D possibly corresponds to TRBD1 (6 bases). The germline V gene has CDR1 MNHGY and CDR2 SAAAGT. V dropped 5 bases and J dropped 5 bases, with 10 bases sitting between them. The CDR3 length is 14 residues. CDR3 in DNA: TGTGCCAGCAGTAACAGGGCTGATAATTCACCCCTCCACTTT. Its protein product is CASSNRADNSPLHF.

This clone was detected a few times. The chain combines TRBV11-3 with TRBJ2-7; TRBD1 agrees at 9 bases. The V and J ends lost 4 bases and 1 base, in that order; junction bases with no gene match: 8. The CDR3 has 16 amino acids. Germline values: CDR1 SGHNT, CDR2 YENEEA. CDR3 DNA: TGTGCCAGCAGCTGGACACAGGGGGCGGGGTCCTACGAGCAGTACTTC. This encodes CASSWTQGAGSYEQYF.

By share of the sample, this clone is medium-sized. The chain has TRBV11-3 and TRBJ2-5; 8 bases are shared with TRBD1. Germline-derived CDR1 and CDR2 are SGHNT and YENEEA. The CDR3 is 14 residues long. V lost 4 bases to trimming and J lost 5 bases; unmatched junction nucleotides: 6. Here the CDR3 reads CASSWTGIEETQYF. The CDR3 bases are TGTGCCAGCAGCTGGACAGGGATTGAGGAGACCCAGTACTTC.

The CDR3 sequence: CASSRQGIGDTQYF. For the CDR3, the DNA is TGTGCCAGCAGCCGACAGGGAATCGGCGATACGCAGTATTTT. V usage is TRBV14 and J usage is TRBJ2-3; TRBD1 matches at 7 bases. Germline-derived CDR1 and CDR2 are SGHDN and FVKESK. J was trimmed by 6 bases and V by 4 bases; bases with no gene match: 7. CDR3 length: 14 residues. The variable domain in full, with the rest retrieved from reference TRBV14 and TRBJ2-3, is EAGVTQFPSHSVIEKGQTVTLRCDPISGHDNLYWYRRVMGKEIKFLLHFVKESKQDESGMPNNRFLAERTGGTYSTLKVQPAELEDSGVYFCASSRQGIGDTQYFGPGTRLTVL.

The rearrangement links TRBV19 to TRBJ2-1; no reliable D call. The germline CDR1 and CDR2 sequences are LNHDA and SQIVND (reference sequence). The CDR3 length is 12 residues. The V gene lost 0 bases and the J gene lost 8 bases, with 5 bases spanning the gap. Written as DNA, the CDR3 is TGTGCCAGTAGTATAGAGCGCTATGAGCAGTTCTTC. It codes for CASSIERYEQFF.

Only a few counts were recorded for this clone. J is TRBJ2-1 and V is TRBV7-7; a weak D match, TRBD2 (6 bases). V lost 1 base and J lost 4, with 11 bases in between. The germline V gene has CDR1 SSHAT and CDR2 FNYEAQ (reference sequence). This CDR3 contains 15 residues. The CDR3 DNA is TGTGCCAGCAGCTTAGGAGCGGGCGCTTACAATGAGCAGTTCTTC. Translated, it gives CASSLGAGAYNEQFF. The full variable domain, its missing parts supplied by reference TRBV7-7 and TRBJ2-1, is GAGVSQSPRYKVTKRGQDVTLRCDPISSHATLYWYQQALGQGPEFLTYFNYEAQPDKSGLPSDRFSAERPEGSISTLTIQRTEQRDSAMYRCASSLGAGAYNEQFFGPGTRLTVL.

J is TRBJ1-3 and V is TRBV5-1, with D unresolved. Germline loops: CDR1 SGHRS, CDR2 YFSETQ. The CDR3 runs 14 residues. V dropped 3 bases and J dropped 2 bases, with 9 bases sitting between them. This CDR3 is CASSSGLAGNTIYF. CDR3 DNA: TGCGCCAGCAGCTCCGGGTTAGCTGGAAACACCATATATTTT.

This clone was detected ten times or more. The CDR3 DNA sequence: TGTGCCAGCAGTTACCGGGGGGGGGTAGCGGATGAGCAGTTCTTC. Amino acid sequence: CASSYRGGVADEQFF. The chain recombines TRBV6-8 with TRBJ2-1; 8 positions agree with TRBD2. The V and J ends lost 2 bases and 8 bases, in that order; junction bases with no gene match: 8. This CDR3 comprises 15 residues. CDR1 and CDR2 (germline): MNHGY, SAAAGT.

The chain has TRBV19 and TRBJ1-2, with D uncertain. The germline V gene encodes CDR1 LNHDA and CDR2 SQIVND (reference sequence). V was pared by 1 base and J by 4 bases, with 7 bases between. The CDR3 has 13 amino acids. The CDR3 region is CASSIGRFYGYTF. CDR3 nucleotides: TGTGCCAGTAGTATAGGCAGATTCTATGGCTACACCTTC. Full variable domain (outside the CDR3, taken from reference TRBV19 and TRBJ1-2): DGGITQSPKYLFRKEGQNVTLSCEQNLNHDAMYWYRQDPGQGLRLIYYSQIVNDFQKGDIAEGYSVSREKKESFPLTVTSAQKNPTAFYLCASSIGRFYGYTFGSGTRLTVV.